In its sample, the clone carrying this T cell receptor (beta chain) was seen many times. These data originate in a study of low-dose radiotherapy and immunotherapy resistance in tumors. On the study more broadly: With fractions of 0.5 Gy given every 2 weeks, Cohort 1 accumulated a total of 6.5 Gy. Each patient was administered nivolumab intravenously at 240 mg, which was a flat dose, every two weeks, along with intravenous ipilimumab at 1 mg/kg every six weeks.

Primers used for first-strand cDNA, a TRAV- and TRBV-specific set, covered both alpha and beta chains. Using a constant-region primer together with a V-primer adapter, TCRs were subjected to around 20 PCR cycles of amplification. TCRdb re-derived calls from the reads in MiXCR, one entry per CDR3 protein. This repertoire shows around 80,000 distinct CDR3 sequences, 15% to 20% found once; its top ten account for approximately 1.5%. Time point here: after trial treatment. Treatment meaning: LDRT plus nivolumab, ipilimumab, low-dose cyclophosphamide and aspirin (RACIN trial). This CDR3 has 14 residues. V gave up 6 bases and J gave up 2 bases, with 11 bases separating them.

The receptor was isolated from a male donor with prostate cancer. The sequenced sample was PBMCs, obtained after low-dose radiotherapy plus immunotherapy. The genes are TRBV12-3 or TRBV12-4 and TRBJ1-5; D unresolved. The CDR3 nucleotides read TGTGCCAGCAGACCAAGTGGGGGCAATCAGCCCCAGCATTTT. It translates to CASRPSGGNQPQHF.